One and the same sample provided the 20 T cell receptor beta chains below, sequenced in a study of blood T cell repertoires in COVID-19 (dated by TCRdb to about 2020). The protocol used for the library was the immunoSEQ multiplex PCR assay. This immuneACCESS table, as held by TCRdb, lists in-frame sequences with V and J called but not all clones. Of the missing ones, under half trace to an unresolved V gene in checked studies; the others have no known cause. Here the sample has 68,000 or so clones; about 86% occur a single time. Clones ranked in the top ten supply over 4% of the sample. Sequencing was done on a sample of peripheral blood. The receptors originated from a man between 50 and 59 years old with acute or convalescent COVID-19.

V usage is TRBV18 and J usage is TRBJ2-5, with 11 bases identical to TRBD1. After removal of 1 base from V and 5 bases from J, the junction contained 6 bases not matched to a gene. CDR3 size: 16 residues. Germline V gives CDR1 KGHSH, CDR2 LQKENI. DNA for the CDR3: TGTGCCAGCTCACCACGGACAGGGGGCATTGTGGAGACCCAGTACTTC. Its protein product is CASSPRTGGIVETQYF.

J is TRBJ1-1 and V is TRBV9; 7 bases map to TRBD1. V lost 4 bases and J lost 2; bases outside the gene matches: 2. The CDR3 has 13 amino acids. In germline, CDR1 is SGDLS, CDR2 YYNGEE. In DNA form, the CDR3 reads TGTGCCAGCAGCCGACAGGGTAACACTGAAGCTTTCTTT. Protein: CASSRQGNTEAFF.

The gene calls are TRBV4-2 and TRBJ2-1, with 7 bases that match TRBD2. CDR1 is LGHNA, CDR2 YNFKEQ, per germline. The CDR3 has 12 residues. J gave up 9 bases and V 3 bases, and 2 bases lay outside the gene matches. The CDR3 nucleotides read TGTGCCAGCAGCCAGGGGGGGTCTGAGCAGTTCTTC. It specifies CASSQGGSEQFF.

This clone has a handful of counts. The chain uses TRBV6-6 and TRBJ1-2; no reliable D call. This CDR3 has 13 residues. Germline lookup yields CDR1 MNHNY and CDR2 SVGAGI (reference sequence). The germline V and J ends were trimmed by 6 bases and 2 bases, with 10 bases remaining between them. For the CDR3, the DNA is TGTGCCAGCAGAGGTGGAGGGAACTATGGCTACACCTTC. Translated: CASRGGGNYGYTF.

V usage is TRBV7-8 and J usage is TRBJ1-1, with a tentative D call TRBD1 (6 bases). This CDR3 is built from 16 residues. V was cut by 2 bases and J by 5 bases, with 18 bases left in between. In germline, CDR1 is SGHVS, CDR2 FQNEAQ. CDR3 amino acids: CASSLTSILGATEAFF. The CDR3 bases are TGTGCCAGCAGCTTAACGAGCATTTTGGGGGCAACTGAAGCTTTCTTT.

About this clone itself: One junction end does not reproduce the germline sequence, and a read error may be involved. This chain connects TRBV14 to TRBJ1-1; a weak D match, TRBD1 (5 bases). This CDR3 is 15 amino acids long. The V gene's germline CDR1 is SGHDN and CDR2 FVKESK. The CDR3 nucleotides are TGTACCAGCAGCCAAGTGGCGGGGGGAGGCACTGAAGCTTTCTTT. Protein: CTSSQVAGGGTEAFF.

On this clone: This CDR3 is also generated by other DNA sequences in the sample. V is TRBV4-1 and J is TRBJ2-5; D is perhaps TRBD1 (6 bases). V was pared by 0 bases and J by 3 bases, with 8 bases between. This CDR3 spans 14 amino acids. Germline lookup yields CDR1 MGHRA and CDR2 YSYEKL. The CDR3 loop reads CASSQERQEETQYF. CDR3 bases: TGCGCCAGCAGCCAAGAAAGACAGGAAGAGACCCAGTACTTC.

CDR3 sequence: CASTLEATGLTYEQYF. CDR3 coding DNA: TGCGCCAGCACCCTGGAAGCGACAGGACTTACCTACGAGCAGTACTTC. The V and J genes are TRBV5-1 and TRBJ2-7; a weak D match, TRBD1 (6 bases). Germline lookup yields CDR1 SGHRS and CDR2 YFSETQ. The V and J ends lost 6 bases and 2 bases respectively, with 21 bases between them. This CDR3 is 16 amino acids long. The full variable domain, completed using reference TRBV5-1 and TRBJ2-7, is KAGVTQTPRYLIKTRGQQVTLSCSPISGHRSVSWYQQTPGQGLQFLFEYFSETQRNKGNFPGRFSGRQFSNSRSEMNVSTLELGDSALYLCASTLEATGLTYEQYFGPGTRLTVT.

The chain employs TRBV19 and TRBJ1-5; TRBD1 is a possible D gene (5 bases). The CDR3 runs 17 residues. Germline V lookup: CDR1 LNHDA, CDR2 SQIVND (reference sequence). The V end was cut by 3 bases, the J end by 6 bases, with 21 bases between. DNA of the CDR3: TGTGCCAGTAGTATTAGTCCGGTCGGGAGGGGACGTCAGCCCCAGCATTTT. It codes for CASSISPVGRGRQPQHF.

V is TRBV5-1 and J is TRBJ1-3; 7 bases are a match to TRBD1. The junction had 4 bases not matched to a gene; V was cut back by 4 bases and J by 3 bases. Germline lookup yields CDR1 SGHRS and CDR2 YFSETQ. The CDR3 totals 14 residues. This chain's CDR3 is CASSPGTDGNTIYF. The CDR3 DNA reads TGCGCCAGCAGCCCGGGGACAGATGGAAACACCATATATTTT.

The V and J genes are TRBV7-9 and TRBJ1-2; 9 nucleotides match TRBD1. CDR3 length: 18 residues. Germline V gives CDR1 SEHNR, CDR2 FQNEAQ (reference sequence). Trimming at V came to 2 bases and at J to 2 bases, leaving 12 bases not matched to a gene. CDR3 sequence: CASSLWGLRDRDNYGYTF. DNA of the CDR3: TGTGCCAGCAGCTTATGGGGGTTAAGGGACAGGGACAACTATGGCTACACCTTC.

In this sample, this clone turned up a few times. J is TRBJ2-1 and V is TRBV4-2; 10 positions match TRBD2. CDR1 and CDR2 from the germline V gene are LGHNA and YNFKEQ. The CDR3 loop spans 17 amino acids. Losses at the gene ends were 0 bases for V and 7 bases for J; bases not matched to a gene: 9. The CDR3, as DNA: TGTGCCAGCAGCCAAGAGTTACGGCTAGCGGGGGTGAATGAGCAGTTCTTC. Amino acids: CASSQELRLAGVNEQFF.

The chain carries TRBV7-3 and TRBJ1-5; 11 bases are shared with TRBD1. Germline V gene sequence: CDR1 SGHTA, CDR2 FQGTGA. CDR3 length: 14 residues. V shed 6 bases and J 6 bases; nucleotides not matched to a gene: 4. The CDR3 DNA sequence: TGTGCCAGCAGGTGGACAGGGGGCGGTCAGCCCCAGCATTTT. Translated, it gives CASRWTGGGQPQHF.

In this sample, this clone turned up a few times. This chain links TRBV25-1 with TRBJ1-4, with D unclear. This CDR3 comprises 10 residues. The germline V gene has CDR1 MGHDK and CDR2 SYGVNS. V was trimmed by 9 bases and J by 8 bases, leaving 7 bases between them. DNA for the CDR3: TGTGCCAGGGCCGGGGAAAAACTGTTTTTT. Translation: CARAGEKLFF. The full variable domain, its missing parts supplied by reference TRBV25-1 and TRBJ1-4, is EADIYQTPRYLVIGTGKKITLECSQTMGHDKMYWYQQDPGMELHLIHYSYGVNSTEKGDLSSESTVSRIRTEHFPLTLESARPSHTSQYLCARAGEKLFFGSGTQLSVL.

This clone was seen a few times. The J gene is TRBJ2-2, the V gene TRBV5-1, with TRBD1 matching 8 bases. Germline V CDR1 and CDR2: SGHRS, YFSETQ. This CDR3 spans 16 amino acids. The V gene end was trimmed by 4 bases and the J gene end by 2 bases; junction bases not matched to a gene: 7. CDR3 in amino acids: CASSETGEHNTGELFF. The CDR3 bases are TGCGCCAGCAGCGAGACAGGGGAGCACAACACCGGGGAGCTGTTTTTT.

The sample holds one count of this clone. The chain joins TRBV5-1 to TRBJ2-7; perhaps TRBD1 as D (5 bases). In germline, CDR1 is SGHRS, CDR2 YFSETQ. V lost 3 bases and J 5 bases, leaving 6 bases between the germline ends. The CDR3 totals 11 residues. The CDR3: CASSWGDEQYF. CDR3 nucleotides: TGCGCCAGCAGCTGGGGCGACGAGCAGTACTTC.

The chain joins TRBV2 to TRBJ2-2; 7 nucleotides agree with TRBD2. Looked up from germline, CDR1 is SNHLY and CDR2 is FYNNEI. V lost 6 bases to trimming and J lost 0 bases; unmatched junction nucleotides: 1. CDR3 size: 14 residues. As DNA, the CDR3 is TGTGCCAGCAGAGCGGGAACGAACACCGGGGAGCTGTTTTTT. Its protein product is CASRAGTNTGELFF. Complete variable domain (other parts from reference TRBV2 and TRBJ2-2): EPEVTQTPSHQVTQMGQEVILRCVPISNHLYFYWYRQILGQKVEFLVSFYNNEISEKSEIFDDQFSVERPDGSNFTLKIRSTKLEDSAMYFCASRAGTNTGELFFGEGSRLTVL.

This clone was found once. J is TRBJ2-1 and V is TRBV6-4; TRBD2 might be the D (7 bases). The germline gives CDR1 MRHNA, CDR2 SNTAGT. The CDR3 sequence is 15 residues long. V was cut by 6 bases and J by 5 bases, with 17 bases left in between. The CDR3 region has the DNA TGTGCCAGCAGCTCAGGGGCTAGCGGCAACAATGAGCAGTTCTTC. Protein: CASSSGASGNNEQFF.

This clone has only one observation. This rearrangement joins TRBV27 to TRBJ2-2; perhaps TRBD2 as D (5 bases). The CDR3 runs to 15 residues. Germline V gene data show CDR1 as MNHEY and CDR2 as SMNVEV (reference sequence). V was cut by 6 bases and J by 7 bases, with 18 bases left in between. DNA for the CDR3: TGTGCCAGCAGCTCCAGTGGGAGCAATTACGGGGAGCTGTTTTTT. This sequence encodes CASSSSGSNYGELFF.

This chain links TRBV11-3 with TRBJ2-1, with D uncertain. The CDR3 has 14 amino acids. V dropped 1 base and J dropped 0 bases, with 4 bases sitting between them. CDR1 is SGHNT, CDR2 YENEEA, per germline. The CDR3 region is CASSLGSSYNEQFF. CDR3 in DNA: TGTGCCAGCAGCTTAGGGAGCTCCTACAATGAGCAGTTCTTC. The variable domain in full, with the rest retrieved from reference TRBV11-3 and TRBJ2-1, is EAGVVQSPRYKIIEKKQPVAFWCNPISGHNTLYWYLQNLGQGPELLIRYENEEAVDDSQLPKDRFSAERLKGVDSTLKIQPAELGDSAVYLCASSLGSSYNEQFFGPGTRLTVL.